This TCR beta chain stems from a study of T cell responses to AZD1222 COVID-19 vaccine. Whole-study findings and limits: Possibly, clonal diversity was underestimated; donors were largely white British and included more females.

Turning to this clone: Its antigen is unidentified.

Measured with immunoSEQ multiplex PCR; TCRdb has only the in-frame clones, and not every one. The table has fewer than 200,000 clones, around 92% seen once. The CDR3 is 14 amino acids. The ends were cut back, 1 base at V and 10 bases at J, with 11 bases in the middle. CDR1 is KGHSH, CDR2 LQKENI, per germline. The specimen was peripheral blood, collected on day 0 of AZD1222 vaccination. The rearrangement uses TRBV18 and TRBJ1-6; D possibly corresponds to TRBD1 (6 bases). The source is an adult in good health. This chain's CDR3 is CASSPQGDNSPLHF. The CDR3 region has the DNA TGTGCCAGCTCACCACAGGGGGACAACTCACCCCTCCACTTT.